The rows below give T cell receptor beta chains drawn from one sample of a study of CD8+ T cells in alopecia areata. This table comes from immunoSEQ multiplex PCR, and its TCRdb copy is limited to in-frame clones, with some not included. The data contain about 190,000 clones, around 56% of them singletons. The sample consisted of CD4+ T cells sorted from blood, taken at week 4, from a patient treated with tofacitinib. The receptors shown here come from a human donor with alopecia areata. The CDR3 runs from the conserved cysteine through the conserved F or W. A D gene is named only where the DNA matches it firmly. Not all rows give a size; the values are once, few, many and, for expanded clones, a class.

TRBV29-1,TRBD2,NA,TRBJ2-2,TGCAGCGGGGTACTAGCGGGAGACACCGGGGAGCTGTTTTTT,CSGVLAGDTGELFF
TRBV30,TRBD1,NA,TRBJ2-7,TGTGCCTGGAGTGTACAGGGGGCAAGCTACGAGCAGTACTTC,CAWSVQGASYEQYF
TRBV5-1,NA,NA,TRBJ1-1,TGCGCCAGCAGCTTGGGCAGCGACACTGAAGCTTTCTTT,CASSLGSDTEAFF
TRBV29-1,TRBD1,NA,TRBJ1-1,TGCAGCGCTTCGACAGGGAAGGGGACTGAAGCTTTCTTT,CSASTGKGTEAFF
TRBV6-5,NA,NA,TRBJ2-7,TGTGCCAGCAGTTACGCAGCAGGGCTGCGCGAGCAGTACTTC,CASSYAAGLREQYF
TRBV30,NA,NA,TRBJ1-4,TGTGCCTGGAGTGTGGGGGGCGCAGGTGAAAAACTGTTTTTT,CAWSVGGAGEKLFF
TRBV30,NA,NA,TRBJ1-4,TGTGCCTGGAGCCCTCACAGGGTTAGTGTGGAAAAACTGTTTTTT,CAWSPHRVSVEKLFF
TRBV29-1,NA,NA,TRBJ2-7,TGCAGCGTTGAAGGGTACGACGAGCAGTACTTC,CSVEGYDEQYF
TRBV10-3,NA,NA,TRBJ2-3,TGTGCCGCCTCGGGGGGCCGTAGCACAGATACGCAGTATTTT,CAASGGRSTDTQYF
TRBV29-1,NA,NA,TRBJ2-2,TGCAGCGTTGGGCGGGGCGGGGAGCTGTTTTTT,CSVGRGGELFF
TRBV29-1,NA,few,TRBJ2-6,TGCAGCGTGGGTCAGGTCTCCGGGGCCAACGTCCTGACTTTC,CSVGQVSGANVLTF
TRBV7-9,NA,NA,TRBJ2-5,TGTGCCAGCAGCTTAGGACAAGAGACCCAGTACTTC,CASSLGQETQYF
TRBV2,NA,NA,TRBJ2-3,TGTGCCAGCAGTGAAGGGTCAGGGGCAGATACGCAGTATTTT,CASSEGSGADTQYF
TRBV29-1,NA,NA,TRBJ2-7,TGCAGCGTATCAGTCGACTACGAGCAGTACTTC,CSVSVDYEQYF
TRBV5-4,TRBD1,NA,TRBJ1-3,TGTGCCAGCAGCGAGACAGGGATCGGAAACACCATATATTTT,CASSETGIGNTIYF
TRBV9,NA,NA,TRBJ2-1,TGTGCCAGCAGGGCGTCACCCCATGAGCAGTTCTTC,CASRASPHEQFF
TRBV6-5,NA,few,TRBJ1-2,TGTGCCAGCAGTTACTCTGGACGGAGAGACTATGGCTACACCTTC,CASSYSGRRDYGYTF
TRBV30,NA,NA,TRBJ2-7,TGTGCCTGGGGTGGCAGACAAGCCTCCTACGAGCAGTACTTC,CAWGGRQASYEQYF
TRBV30,TRBD2,NA,TRBJ2-2,TGTGCCTGGAGTGTACAGCTAGCGGGGGAGGGCGGGGAGCTGTTTTTT,CAWSVQLAGEGGELFF
TRBV30,NA,NA,TRBJ1-2,TGTGCCTGGAGTTCGTACGCCGGGGTCACATATGGCTACACCTTC,CAWSSYAGVTYGYTF
TRBV6-4,NA,many,TRBJ1-2,TGTGCCAGCAGTGGGACAGTCTATGGCTACACCTTC,CASSGTVYGYTF
TRBV7-9,NA,NA,TRBJ2-6,TGTGCCAGCAGCCCCAGGGCCAACGTCCTGACTTTC,CASSPRANVLTF
TRBV7-3,NA,NA,TRBJ2-2,TGTGCCAGCAGCTTAGGTTCACCCGGGGCCGGGGAGCTGTTTTTT,CASSLGSPGAGELFF
TRBV7-2,NA,once,TRBJ1-2,TGTGCCAGCAGCTTCCGCAGACAGGACCCCACTTCGAACTATGGCTACACCTTC,CASSFRRQDPTSNYGYTF
TRBV5-6,NA,NA,TRBJ2-5,TGTGCCTGCGCGCGGGGCTGGTTACAAGAGACCCAGTACTTC,CACARGWLQETQYF
TRBV29-1,NA,few,TRBJ2-5,TGCAGCGTTGTGGAATCGGAGACCCAGTACTTC,CSVVESETQYF
TRBV29-1,NA,NA,TRBJ2-3,TGCAGCGTTACGAGCGGATGGACAGATACGCAGTATTTT,CSVTSGWTDTQYF
TRBV28,NA,NA,TRBJ2-5,TGTGCCAGCAGTTTCCCGGCGGAGAAAGAGACCCAGTACTTC,CASSFPAEKETQYF
TRBV29-1,TRBD1,once,TRBJ2-7,TGCAGCGTTGAGAAACCGGGACAGGGGACCGAGCAGTACTTC,CSVEKPGQGTEQYF
TRBV29-1,TRBD2,NA,TRBJ2-1,TGCAGCGTCAGGACTAGCGGGAGGTTCAATGAGCAGTTCTTC,CSVRTSGRFNEQFF
TRBV10-3,TRBD1,NA,TRBJ1-5,TGTGCCATCAGTGAGGGACAGGCTAGCAATCAGCCCCAGCATTTT,CAISEGQASNQPQHF
TRBV27,TRBD2,NA,TRBJ2-1,TGTGCCAGCAGTGCTTATCGGACTAGCGGGGGCTCCTACAATGAGCAGTTCTTC,CASSAYRTSGGSYNEQFF
TRBV14,TRBD2,NA,TRBJ2-1,TGTGCCAGCAGCCGCGCTAGCGGGAGCTCCTACAATGAGCAGTTCTTC,CASSRASGSSYNEQFF
TRBV4-2,TRBD2,NA,TRBJ2-4,TGTGCCAGCAGCCCTGACCCCAGGGCCGGGGAGGGCATTCAGTACTTC,CASSPDPRAGEGIQYF
TRBV11-2,NA,many,TRBJ2-5,TGTGCCAGCAGCCCTCTGGGGATTGAGACCCAGTACTTC,CASSPLGIETQYF
TRBV29-1,NA,NA,TRBJ1-1,TGCAGCGTTGAGAACAGAATGAACACTGAAGCTTTCTTT,CSVENRMNTEAFF
TRBV29-1,TRBD1,NA,TRBJ2-5,TGCAGCGCCCGACAGGGGGCTGGGGAGACCCAGTACTTC,CSARQGAGETQYF
TRBV7-9,NA,many,TRBJ2-7,TGTGCCAGCAGCCCCAAACGTAGACTCTCCTACGAGCAGTACTTC,CASSPKRRLSYEQYF
TRBV19,TRBD1,NA,TRBJ2-6,TGTGCCAGTAGTCCCGACAGGGGCGGTCCTGGGGCCAACGTCCTGACTTTC,CASSPDRGGPGANVLTF
TRBV30,NA,NA,TRBJ2-5,TGTGCCTGGAATAGTGGGGCAGGGGAAGAGACCCAGTACTTC,CAWNSGAGEETQYF
TRBV4-3,NA,few,TRBJ2-5,TGCGCCAGCAGCCAGGGGTACCAAGAGACCCAGTACTTC,CASSQGYQETQYF
TRBV11-2,TRBD2,NA,TRBJ2-5,TGTGCCAGCAGCTTAGCTATAGCGGGAGGGCACCAAGAGACCCAGTACTTC,CASSLAIAGGHQETQYF
TRBV4-3,NA,NA,TRBJ2-3,TGCGCCAGCAGCCAAGATGTCTCCGCAAGAGATACGCAGTATTTT,CASSQDVSARDTQYF
TRBV11-2,TRBD1,NA,TRBJ1-3,TGTGCCAGCAGGCGGACAGGGGGTTCTGGAAACACCATATATTTT,CASRRTGGSGNTIYF
TRBV9,TRBD1,NA,TRBJ2-2,TGTGCCAGCAGCGCTCGACAGGGGATAAACACCGGGGAGCTGTTTTTT,CASSARQGINTGELFF
TRBV6-5,NA,few,TRBJ1-1,TGTGCCAGCAGTTACAGGGGCGGGAACACTGAAGCTTTCTTT,CASSYRGGNTEAFF
TRBV2,NA,few,TRBJ2-7,TGTGCCAGCACGACCTTCGGGTCGAAGTACGAGCAGTACTTC,CASTTFGSKYEQYF
TRBV7-2,TRBD2,NA,TRBJ2-7,TGTGCCAGCAGCTTAGTGGCCGGGACTAGCGGGAGAGGCAACGAGCAGTACTTC,CASSLVAGTSGRGNEQYF
TRBV7-2,NA,NA,TRBJ2-5,TGTGCCAGCAGCTTAGCGCCTGGGCCGAAAGAGACCCAGTACTTC,CASSLAPGPKETQYF
TRBV29-1,TRBD2,NA,TRBJ2-3,TGCAGCGTTGCGCGAGGCGGGAGGGCCTACACAGATACGCAGTATTTT,CSVARGGRAYTDTQYF
TRBV28,NA,few,TRBJ1-5,TGTGCCAGCAGTTTCTTTAGGGATGATCAGCCCCAGCATTTT,CASSFFRDDQPQHF